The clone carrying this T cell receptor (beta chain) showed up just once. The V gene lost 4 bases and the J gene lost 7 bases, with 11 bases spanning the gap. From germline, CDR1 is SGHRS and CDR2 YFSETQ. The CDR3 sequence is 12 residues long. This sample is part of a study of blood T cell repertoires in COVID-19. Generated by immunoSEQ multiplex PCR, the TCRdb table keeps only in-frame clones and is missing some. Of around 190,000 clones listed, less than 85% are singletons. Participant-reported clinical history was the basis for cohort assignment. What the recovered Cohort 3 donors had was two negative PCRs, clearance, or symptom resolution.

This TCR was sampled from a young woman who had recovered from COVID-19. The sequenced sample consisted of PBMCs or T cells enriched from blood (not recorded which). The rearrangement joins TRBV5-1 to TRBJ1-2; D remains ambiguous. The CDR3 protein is CASSPEGFGYTF. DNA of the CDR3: TGCGCCAGCAGCCCGGAGGGTTTTGGCTACACCTTC.